Listed here is a single TCR beta chain. Its antigen remains unidentified. The data are from a study of T-cell memory formation after mild COVID-19. The CDR3 loop spans 18 amino acids. V shed 4 bases and J 5 bases; nucleotides not matched to a gene: 13. TCRdb reprocessed the 5' RACE reads with MiXCR, giving one entry per CDR3 protein. The sample shows fewer than 140,000 distinct CDR3 sequences, 17% of them seen only once. The study's findings and limits: Clones that shrank (day 15 to 85) were balanced CD4/CD8, whereas later expanders leaned CD4+.

The sequencing input was PBMCs or a T cell subset sorted from them (not recorded which). The receptor was derived from an adult woman who had mild COVID-19 (a few samples of this study predate the infection). Cell type and time point are not known. The rearrangement joins TRBV12-3 or TRBV12-4 to TRBJ2-2; 10 bases map to TRBD1. This CDR3 is CASSYLRDRGGETGELFF. As DNA, the CDR3 is TGTGCCAGCAGTTACCTCCGGGACAGGGGTGGAGAAACCGGGGAGCTGTTTTTT.